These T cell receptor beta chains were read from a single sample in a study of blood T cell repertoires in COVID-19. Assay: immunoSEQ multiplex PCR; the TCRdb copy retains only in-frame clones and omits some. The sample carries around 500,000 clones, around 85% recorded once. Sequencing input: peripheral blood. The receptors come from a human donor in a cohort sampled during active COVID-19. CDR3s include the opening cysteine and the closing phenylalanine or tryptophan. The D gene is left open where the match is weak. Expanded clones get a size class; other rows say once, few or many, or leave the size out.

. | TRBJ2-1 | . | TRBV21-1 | TGTGCCAGCGGAAGGGGCGCGGGAGCTGTATATGAGCAGTTCTTC | CASGRGAGAVYEQFF
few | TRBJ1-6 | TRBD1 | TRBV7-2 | TGTGCCAGCAGCTTCGGACAGGGTAGATCACCCCTCCACTTT | CASSFGQGRSPLHF
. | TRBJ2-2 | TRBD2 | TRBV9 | TGTGCCAGCAGCCCCGGGGACGGGAGGATTGGGACCGGGGAGCTGTTTTTT | CASSPGDGRIGTGELFF
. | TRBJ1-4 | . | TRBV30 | TGTGCCTGGAGTGTACGGCAGGGAGGGGGTGAAAAACTGTTTTTT | CAWSVRQGGGEKLFF
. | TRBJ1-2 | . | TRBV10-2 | TGCGCCAGCAGTGATGAACAGCCTGGCTACACCTTC | CASSDEQPGYTF
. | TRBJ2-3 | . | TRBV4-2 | TGTGCCAGCAGCCAATCATTACTAGTTAGCACAGATACGCAGTATTTT | CASSQSLLVSTDTQYF
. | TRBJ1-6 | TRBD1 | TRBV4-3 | TGCGCCAGCAGCCAAGACCTAACAGGGGGCGGATCACCCCTCCACTTT | CASSQDLTGGGSPLHF
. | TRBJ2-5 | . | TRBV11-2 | TGTGCCAGCAGCTTAGGTCCCCTAGTTCGAGAGACCCAGTACTTC | CASSLGPLVRETQYF
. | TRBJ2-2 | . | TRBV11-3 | TGTGCCAGCAGCCCCCGGGACATCGAGAACACCGGGGAGCTGTTTTTT | CASSPRDIENTGELFF
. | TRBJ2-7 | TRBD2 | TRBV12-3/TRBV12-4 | TGTGCCAGCGGGAGGGGTTCCTACGAGCAGTACTTC | CASGRGSYEQYF
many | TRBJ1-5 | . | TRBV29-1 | TGCAGCGTTACACAGGGTGGGAATCAGCCCCAGCATTTT | CSVTQGGNQPQHF
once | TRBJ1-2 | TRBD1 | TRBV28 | TGTGCCAGCAGTCCCGGACAGGCAGTCTATGGCTACACCTTC | CASSPGQAVYGYTF
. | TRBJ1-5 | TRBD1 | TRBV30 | TGTGCCTGGAGTCCTGGGATGACAGGGGGCTATCAGCCCCAGCATTTT | CAWSPGMTGGYQPQHF
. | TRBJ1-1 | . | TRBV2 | TGTGCCAGCACCAGGGGACGTCCTATGAACACTGAAGCTTTCTTT | CASTRGRPMNTEAFF
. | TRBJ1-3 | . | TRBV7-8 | TGTGCCAGCAGCTTAGACCGGGTTAGAAACACCATATATTTT | CASSLDRVRNTIYF
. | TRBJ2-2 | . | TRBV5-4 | TGTGCCAGCAGCCCAAACACCGGGGAGCTGTTTTTT | CASSPNTGELFF
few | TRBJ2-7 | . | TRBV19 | TGTGCCACCTCGACAGGTACCTACGAGCAGTACTTC | CATSTGTYEQYF
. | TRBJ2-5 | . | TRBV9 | TGTGCCAGCAGCGTATTACTTGCTGGGACCCAGTACTTC | CASSVLLAGTQYF
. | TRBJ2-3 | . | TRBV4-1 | TGCGCCAGCAGCCAAGATCAGGTACAGACGCAGTATTTT | CASSQDQVQTQYF
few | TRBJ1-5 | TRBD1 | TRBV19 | TGTGCCAGTAGCGGCAGGGGGGATAGCAATCAGCCCCAGCATTTT | CASSGRGDSNQPQHF
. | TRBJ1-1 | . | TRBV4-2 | . | CASSFGPGQDTEAFF
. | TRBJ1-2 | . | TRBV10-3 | TGTGCCATCAGAGGTACGGGCCCTAGGAGGGCCTCAGACTATGGCTACACCTTC | CAIRGTGPRRASDYGYTF
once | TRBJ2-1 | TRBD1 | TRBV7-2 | TGTGCCAGCAGCCCCCTCCCCCCGGGACAGGGCGTTCCCAATGAGCAGTTCTTC | CASSPLPPGQGVPNEQFF
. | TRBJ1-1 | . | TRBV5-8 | TGTGCCAGCAGCCGGACTAGAACTGAAGCTTTCTTT | CASSRTRTEAFF
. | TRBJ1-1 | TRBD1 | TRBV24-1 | TGTGCCACCAGTGACAGGACAGGGATAGGAGCTTTCTTT | CATSDRTGIGAFF
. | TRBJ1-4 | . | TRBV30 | TGTGCCTGGAGTGTATCCAGAAAACTGTTTTTT | CAWSVSRKLFF
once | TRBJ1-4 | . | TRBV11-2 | TGTGCCAGCAGCTTAGCTGGGAGTGCGTCTAATGAAAAACTGTTTTTT | CASSLAGSASNEKLFF
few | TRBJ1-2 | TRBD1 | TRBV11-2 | TGTGCCAGCAGCCACGACAGGGGACGCTACACCTTC | CASSHDRGRYTF
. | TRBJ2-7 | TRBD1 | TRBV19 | TGTGCCAGTAGTTTGACAGGGAGTGGCGAGCAGTACTTC | CASSLTGSGEQYF
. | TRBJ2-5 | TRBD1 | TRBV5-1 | TGCGCCAGCAGACTCACAGGGGGCTACCAAGAGACCCAGTACTTC | CASRLTGGYQETQYF
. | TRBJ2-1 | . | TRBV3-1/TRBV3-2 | TGTGCCAGCAGCCCCCACCAAGGAGGGAGGCACTCCTACAATGAGCAGTTCTTC | CASSPHQGGRHSYNEQFF
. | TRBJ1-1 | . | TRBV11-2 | TGTGCCAGCAGCTTGCGGGATTCGAGAACTGAAGCTTTCTTT | CASSLRDSRTEAFF
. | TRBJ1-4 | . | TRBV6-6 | TGTGCCAGCAGTTATTTCAGAACTAATGAAAAACTGTTTTTT | CASSYFRTNEKLFF
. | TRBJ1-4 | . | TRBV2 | TGTGCCAGCAACCAACAGGCACCCGAAAAACTGTTTTTT | CASNQQAPEKLFF
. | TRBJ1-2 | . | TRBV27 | TGTGCCAGCAGTTCGTACCTTCGTCAGGGCCCTAACTATGGCTACACCTTC | CASSSYLRQGPNYGYTF
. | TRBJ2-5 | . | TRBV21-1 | TGTGCCAGCAGCCCTCGGACATCCCGGCGGGAGACCCAGTACTTC | CASSPRTSRRETQYF
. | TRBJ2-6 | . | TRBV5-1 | TGCGCCAGCAGCTTGGTAGGGGCTGGGGCCAACGTCCTGACTTTC | CASSLVGAGANVLTF
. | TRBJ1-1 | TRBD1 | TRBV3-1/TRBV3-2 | TGTGCCAGCAGCCAAACAGGGGGACGCACTGAAGCTTTCTTT | CASSQTGGRTEAFF
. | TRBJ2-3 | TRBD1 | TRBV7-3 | TGTGCCAGCAGCTACAACGGGCCGGGACAGGGCGCAGATACGCAGTATTTT | CASSYNGPGQGADTQYF
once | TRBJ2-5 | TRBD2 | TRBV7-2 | TGTGCCAGCAGCTCTTCTAGCGGGAGGGCCGTGTGGGAGACCCAGTACTTC | CASSSSSGRAVWETQYF
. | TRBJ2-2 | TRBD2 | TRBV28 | TGTGCCAGCAGTCTAGTAGCGGGCGGGGAGCTGTTTTTT | CASSLVAGGELFF
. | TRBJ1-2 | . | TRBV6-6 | TGTGCCAGCAGTTACTTACAGGGAGATGGCTACACCTTC | CASSYLQGDGYTF